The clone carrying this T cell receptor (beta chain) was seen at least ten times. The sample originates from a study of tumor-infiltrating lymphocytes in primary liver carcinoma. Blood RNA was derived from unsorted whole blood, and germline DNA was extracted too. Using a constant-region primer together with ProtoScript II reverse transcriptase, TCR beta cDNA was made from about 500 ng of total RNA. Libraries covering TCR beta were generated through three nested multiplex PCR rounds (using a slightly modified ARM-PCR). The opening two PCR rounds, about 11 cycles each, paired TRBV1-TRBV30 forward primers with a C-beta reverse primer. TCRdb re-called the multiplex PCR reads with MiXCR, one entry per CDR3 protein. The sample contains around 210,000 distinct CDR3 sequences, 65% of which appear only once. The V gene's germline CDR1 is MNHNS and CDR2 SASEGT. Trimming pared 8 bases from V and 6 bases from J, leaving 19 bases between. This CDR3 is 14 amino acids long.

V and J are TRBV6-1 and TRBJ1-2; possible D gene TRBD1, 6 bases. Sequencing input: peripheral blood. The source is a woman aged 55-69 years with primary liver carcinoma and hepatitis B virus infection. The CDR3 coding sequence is TGTGCCAGCCAAGAACGGGGGGGCGCGAATGGCTACACCTTC. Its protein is CASQERGGANGYTF.